These 25 T cell receptor beta chains share one sample of origin, sequenced in a study of T cell responses to AZD1222 COVID-19 vaccine. The protocol was immunoSEQ multiplex PCR, while the TCRdb copy is restricted to in-frame clones and leaves out a portion. The sample yields some 110,000 clones, almost 90% seen once. The sequenced sample was peripheral blood, obtained on day 0 of AZD1222 vaccination. These receptor sequences come from an adult in good health.

The genes are TRBV30 and TRBJ1-2; TRBD1 aligns across 10 bases. The CDR3 runs to 14 residues. The germline gives CDR1 GTSNPN, CDR2 SVGIG (reference sequence). V shed 3 bases and J 5 bases; nucleotides not matched to a gene: 6. CDR3 nucleotides: TGTGCCTGGAGCCGTATGGGACAGGGGTATGGCTACACCTTC. Translating gives CAWSRMGQGYGYTF.

V gene TRBV5-1 combines with J gene TRBJ2-5; 7 positions match TRBD2. Trimming removed 3 bases from V and 1 base from J; junction bases left unmatched: 6. The CDR3 spans 15 residues. Germline V lookup: CDR1 SGHRS, CDR2 YFSETQ. CDR3 DNA sequence: TGCGCCAGCAGCTCCTCGCGGGGGATCCAAGAGACCCAGTACTTC. Protein product: CASSSSRGIQETQYF.

J is TRBJ2-1 and V is TRBV7-2; D gene uncertain. Germline CDR1 reads SGHTA; CDR2 reads FQGNSA. The CDR3 has 14 amino acids. V lost 5 bases and J lost 5, with 13 bases in between. Written as DNA, the CDR3 is TGTGCCAGCAGCCCCTCAAATGTAGACAATGAGCAGTTCTTC. Amino acids: CASSPSNVDNEQFF.

This clone appeared a few times. This CDR3 is also generated by other DNA sequences in the sample. The chain joins TRBV28 to TRBJ1-6; D unclear. The CDR3 spans 15 residues. Germline lookup yields CDR1 MDHEN and CDR2 SYDVKM. V lost 6 bases and J 0 bases, leaving 9 bases between the germline ends. The CDR3 region is CASSLGSSYNSPLHF. In nucleotides, the CDR3 is TGTGCCAGCAGCTTGGGGAGCTCCTATAATTCACCCCTCCACTTT.

The chain employs TRBV15 and TRBJ2-5; D uncertain. CDR1 LNHNV and CDR2 YYDKDF come from the germline V gene (reference sequence). V was cut by 3 bases and J by 0 bases, with 5 bases left in between. The CDR3 consists of 13 residues. The CDR3 coding sequence is TGTGCCACCAGCAGGGGCCACCAAGAGACCCAGTACTTC. Translation gives CATSRGHQETQYF.

The V gene is TRBV5-4, the J gene TRBJ2-7; D ambiguous. CDR3 length: 11 residues. Per germline, CDR1 SGHNT and CDR2 YYREEE (reference sequence). V dropped 4 bases and J dropped 3 bases, with 5 bases sitting between them. In DNA form, the CDR3 reads TGTGCCAGCAGCCGCAGCTACGAGCAGTACTTC. Translation gives CASSRSYEQYF.

This clone was detected only once. V and J are TRBV6-1 and TRBJ1-1, with 8 bases matching TRBD1. V shed 5 bases and J 4 bases; nucleotides not matched to a gene: 6. CDR1 MNHNS and CDR2 SASEGT come from the germline V gene. The CDR3 contains 14 residues. CDR3 bases: TGTGCCAGCAGTTCAGGGGGCGCGGGCACTGAAGCTTTCTTT. It yields the protein CASSSGGAGTEAFF.

The chain recombines TRBV21-1 with TRBJ2-5; TRBD2, the D gene given by the table, was not confirmed from the DNA. TRBV21-1 is shown as a pseudogene. This CDR3 region has 14 residues. This CDR3 reads CASTPGLAHGTQYF. The CDR3 DNA is TGTGCCAGCACCCCGGGACTGGCTCACGGGACCCAGTACTTC.

The rearrangement joins TRBV12-3 or TRBV12-4 to TRBJ1-5; D ambiguous. The CDR3 has 11 residues. Deletions cut 6 bases from V and 7 bases from J, with 7 bases between. The CDR3 spells CASSYAQPQHF. CDR3 sequence (DNA): TGTGCCAGCAGCTACGCCCAGCCCCAGCATTTT.

CDR3 coding DNA: TGTGCCAGCAGAAGGGACAGGGTAGGAGGCTACACCTTC. This gives the protein CASRRDRVGGYTF. The chain combines TRBV6-5 with TRBJ1-2, with 9 bases that match TRBD1. The germline gives CDR1 MNHEY, CDR2 SVGAGI. This CDR3 comprises 13 residues. V lost 6 bases, J lost 8 bases, and 7 bases stayed unmatched.

The gene calls are TRBV18 and TRBJ2-1, with 7 bases that match TRBD1. The germline CDR1 and CDR2 sequences are KGHSH and LQKENI. V shed 4 bases, J shed 6 bases, and the junction held 6 bases outside the gene matches. This CDR3 comprises 14 residues. The CDR3 protein is CASSLTRDSNEQFF. In DNA, the CDR3 is TGTGCCAGCTCACTTACCCGGGACAGCAATGAGCAGTTCTTC.

In its sample, this clone was seen a few times. The chain combines TRBV11-2 with TRBJ2-7; D gene ambiguous. Germline V gives CDR1 SGHAT, CDR2 FQNNGV. The CDR3 contains 17 residues. V was cut by 0 bases and J by 3 bases, with 18 bases left in between. The CDR3 bases are TGTGCCAGCAGCTTAGATCGTAGGGTTCTAGGATACTACGAGCAGTACTTC. Translating it yields CASSLDRRVLGYYEQYF.

The chain joins TRBV7-9 to TRBJ1-3; D is ambiguous. The CDR3 totals 15 residues. Germline V gene lookup returns CDR1 SEHNR and CDR2 FQNEAQ (reference sequence). V lost 0 bases to trimming and J lost 0 bases, with 6 bases between them. The CDR3 nucleotides are TGTGCCAGCAGCTTAGCGCTTCCCTCTGGAAACACCATATATTTT. It is translated as CASSLALPSGNTIYF.

This chain links TRBV19 with TRBJ1-6, with a tentative D call TRBD1 (5 bases). This CDR3 is built from 14 residues. Per germline, CDR1 LNHDA and CDR2 SQIVND (reference sequence). Trimming took off 4 bases at V and 9 bases at J, with 13 bases between the two ends. CDR3 nucleotides: TGTGCCAGTAGTACGCCAGGGAGTGGTTCACCCCTCCACTTT. Its translation is CASSTPGSGSPLHF.

J is TRBJ2-6 and V is TRBV7-2; maybe TRBD2 (5 bases). Trimming took off 5 bases at V and 0 bases at J, with 11 bases between the two ends. This CDR3 is built from 16 residues. Per germline, CDR1 SGHTA and CDR2 FQGNSA. CDR3 sequence: CASSARGNSGANVLTF. The CDR3 region has the DNA TGTGCCAGCAGCGCGCGAGGGAACTCTGGGGCCAACGTCCTGACTTTC.

V usage is TRBV4-3 and J usage is TRBJ2-7; 10 positions match TRBD2. V trimming: 0 bases; J trimming: 3 bases; junction bases outside the gene matches: 2. From germline, CDR1 is LGHNA and CDR2 YSLEER. CDR3 length: 15 amino acids. As DNA, the CDR3 is TGCGCCAGCAGCCAAGAGGAGCGGGGGGGCTACGAGCAGTACTTC. Protein: CASSQEERGGYEQYF.

V gene TRBV7-3 combines with J gene TRBJ2-7; a weak D match, TRBD2 (5 bases). The germline V gene encodes CDR1 SGHTA and CDR2 FQGTGA. The CDR3 sequence is 14 residues long. Between the trimmed V and J ends, which lost 4 bases and 1 base, there was a span of 11 bases. DNA for the CDR3: TGTGCCAGCAGCTCCTCGGGATCGTCCTACGAGCAGTACTTC. It translates to CASSSSGSSYEQYF.

The chain recombines TRBV3-1 (or the pseudogene TRBV3-2) with TRBJ2-1, with TRBD2 identical over 9 bases. V trimming: 5 bases; J trimming: 6 bases; junction bases outside the gene matches: 14. Germline assignment: CDR1 LGHDT and CDR2 YNNKEL (reference sequence). This CDR3 is built from 17 residues. This chain's CDR3 is CASSGGSSGVGTNEQFF. As DNA, the CDR3 is TGTGCCAGCAGCGGGGGGTCTAGCGGGGTTGGGACCAATGAGCAGTTCTTC.

The chain has TRBV7-9 and TRBJ1-2, with 9 nucleotides matching TRBD1. The germline gives CDR1 SEHNR, CDR2 FQNEAQ (reference sequence). CDR3 length: 16 amino acids. J gave up 4 bases and V 3 bases, and 9 bases lay outside the gene matches. CDR3 DNA sequence: TGTGCCAGCAGCTTCGGACAGGGGCTTCGCGGCTATGGCTACACCTTC. Its protein is CASSFGQGLRGYGYTF.

The count of this clone is one. The chain links TRBV7-5 to TRBJ2-7; TRBD1 was called by the table and not checked on the DNA. TRBV7-5 is assigned pseudogene status. The CDR3 extends over 13 amino acids. CDR3 residues: CVRSCGQFYEQYF. The CDR3 DNA sequence: TGTGTCAGAAGCTGCGGACAGTTCTACGAGCAGTACTTC.

The chain combines TRBV4-2 with TRBJ1-2; a weak D match, TRBD1 (5 bases). The CDR3 extends over 16 amino acids. V shed 3 bases and J shed 2 bases, with 16 bases lying between them. The germline gives CDR1 LGHNA, CDR2 YNFKEQ. The CDR3 DNA is TGTGCCAGCAGCCAGATTGCGGGCAGGGTGAACTATGGCTACACCTTC. It yields the protein CASSQIAGRVNYGYTF.

The gene calls are TRBV18 and TRBJ1-1, with 9 bases that match TRBD1. Germline loops: CDR1 KGHSH, CDR2 LQKENI. The V segment lost 3 bases and the J segment 6 bases; nucleotides outside the gene matches: 14. The CDR3 consists of 17 residues. Here the CDR3 reads CASSPSATDRGGAEAFF. The CDR3 nucleotides read TGTGCCAGCTCACCCTCGGCGACGGACAGGGGAGGGGCTGAAGCTTTCTTT.

The J gene is TRBJ2-1, the V gene TRBV6-5, with D maybe TRBD2 (6 bases). The germline CDR1 and CDR2 sequences are MNHEY and SVGAGI. This CDR3 spans 14 amino acids. The V end was cut by 7 bases, the J end by 6 bases, with 16 bases between. CDR3 bases: TGTGCCAGCACCCCAAGACTAGGTCCCAATGAGCAGTTCTTC. It specifies CASTPRLGPNEQFF.

The chain combines TRBV4-1 with TRBJ1-2; the D is unclear. From germline, CDR1 is MGHRA and CDR2 YSYEKL. Between the trimmed V and J ends, which lost 2 bases and 4 bases, there was a span of 14 bases. The CDR3 has 15 residues. The CDR3 loop reads CASSQPGVAGYGYTF. DNA of the CDR3: TGCGCCAGCAGCCAACCGGGAGTGGCAGGCTATGGCTACACCTTC.

The chain couples TRBV10-3 to TRBJ1-5; 10 bases are shared with TRBD1. CDR1 and CDR2 from the germline V gene are ENHRY and SYGVKD. The CDR3 has 16 residues. J lost 4 bases, V lost 2 bases, and 5 bases had no gene match. The CDR3 sequence is CAISERDRGNNQPQHF. CDR3 nucleotide sequence: TGTGCCATCAGTGAGCGGGACAGGGGAAATAATCAGCCCCAGCATTTT.